These 2 T cell receptor beta chains were sequenced from one sample in a study of human T cells and chemical hapten exposure. Each CDR3 protein gets one entry after TCRdb re-called the RACE reads with MiXCR. The repertoire holds about 97,000 distinct CDR3 sequences, 25% to 30% seen once, with 10% in the top ten. Indicated time point: patch test 3, about 24 weeks after DPC sensitization. The treatment: therapeutic diphenylcyclopropenone sensitization with weekly scalp DPC. Source: whole blood, taken in connection with sensitization to the hapten diphenylcyclopropenone (DPC). Every receptor here comes from a man between 35 and 55 years old with alopecia areata. Some clones in this sample may be carry-over from other donors' samples.

V is TRBV6-5 and J is TRBJ1-3, with D uncertain. V gave up 7 bases and J gave up 4 bases, with 14 bases separating them. There are 14 residues in the CDR3. Per the germline V gene, CDR1 is MNHEY and CDR2 is SVGAGI. CDR3 residues: CASIAVARGNTIYF. In nucleotides, the CDR3 is TGTGCCAGCATTGCGGTGGCTCGAGGAAACACCATATATTTT.

The genes are TRBV3-1 and TRBJ2-7, with D tentatively TRBD2 (7 bases). V was trimmed by 5 bases and J by 7 bases, leaving 15 bases between them. The CDR3 covers 13 residues. Germline CDR1 LGHDT, CDR2 YNNKEL (reference sequence). The CDR3 DNA is TGTGCCAGCAGCTCCCGGGGGGCCAGAGAGCAGTACTTC. It specifies CASSSRGAREQYF.